These 5 T cell receptor beta chains were all obtained from the same sample, sequenced in a study of regulatory T cells in long-lasting Graves disease. Time point described: newly diagnosed GD, antithyroid drugs for less than 3 months. Making the TCR library involved RNA that had been extracted from PBMCs. Assembly of TCR beta libraries relied on iRepertoire HTBI primers together with Arm-PCR of CDR3 regions. TCRdb re-derived calls from the multiplex PCR reads in MiXCR, one entry per CDR3 protein. Among hundreds of thousands of distinct CDR3 sequences listed, about 15% were seen once. Another study also made use of these data, one on T cells in Graves' hyperthyroidism and ophthalmopathy.

The sequencing used peripheral blood mononuclear cells (PBMCs), collected at new diagnosis, from a patient treated with antithyroid drugs. The receptors shown here come from a woman in her twenties or thirties with Graves disease.

CDR3 DNA sequence: TGTGCCACCCTAGGGAGAGGTCTAGCGGGAGTTCACACCGGGGAGCTGTTTTTT. It codes for CATLGRGLAGVHTGELFF. The chain is built from TRBV19 and TRBJ2-2, with TRBD2 matching over 10 bases. The germline V gene encodes CDR1 LNHDA and CDR2 SQIVND (reference sequence). The CDR3 runs to 18 residues. The V gene end was trimmed by 10 bases and the J gene end by 3 bases; junction bases not matched to a gene: 17.

For this clonotype: This likely traces to a read error, being one base from a far larger clone. V is TRBV7-3 and J is TRBJ1-1; tentatively, D is TRBD1 (5 bases). This CDR3 contains 13 residues. Germline V gene data show CDR1 as SGHTA and CDR2 as FQGTGA. The CDR3 coding sequence is TGTGCCAGCAACTTACTTACGCCGCATCGGGGGTTCTTT. It specifies CASNLLTPHRGFF.

V gene TRBV19 combines with J gene TRBJ2-2; unclear D gene. This CDR3 region has 12 residues. Germline CDR1 is LNHDA and CDR2 is SQIVND (reference sequence). V lost 3 bases to trimming and J lost 12 bases, with 11 bases between them. DNA for the CDR3: TGTGCCAGTAGTATCGAAGTCGGAAAGCTGTTTTTT. Protein sequence: CASSIEVGKLFF.

This clonotype has more than one count but fewer than ten. V usage is TRBV15 and J usage is TRBJ2-7; D gene ambiguous. V lost 0 bases and J lost 6, with 18 bases in between. Germline V gives CDR1 LNHNV, CDR2 YYDKDF (reference sequence). This CDR3 comprises 16 residues. Here the CDR3 reads CATSRDAWTAHGEQYF. CDR3 in DNA: TGTGCCACCAGCAGAGACGCTTGGACCGCCCATGGCGAGCAGTACTTC.

There are a few counts of this clonotype. V gene TRBV18 combines with J gene TRBJ2-1; 12 bases are a match to TRBD2. Germline V lookup: CDR1 KGHSH, CDR2 LQKENI. The CDR3 contains 15 residues. After removal of 5 bases from V and 6 bases from J, the junction contained 5 bases not matched to a gene. The CDR3 DNA follows: TGTGCCAGCTCAGACACTAGCGGGAGGCGCAATGAGCAGTTCTTC. Its translation is CASSDTSGRRNEQFF.